The entry that follows covers one T cell receptor beta chain sequence. Its specific antigen is unknown. Base-call qualities are not available, and no considerably larger clone is one nucleotide away. Different DNA sequences within this sample yield the same CDR3. These data are taken from a study of shared clonotypes between healthy human individuals (dated by TCRdb to about 2020). For the study in its entirety: A few men and a couple of women, aged 18 to 49 years, made up the cohort. For each donor, three plates each were used for CD4 naive and CD4 memory, two plates were used for CD8 naive, and one plate was used for CD8 memory. Blood TCR repertoires of five healthy adults were deeply sequenced to estimate repertoire size and the extent of clonotype sharing between individuals. To increase sequencing depth and limit assay-specific biases, TCR repertoire library preparation and sequencing were carried out by different laboratories using diverse techniques. Leukapheresis yielded between about 0.8 and 8.9 billion PBMCs per donor.

Results the study describes overall, beyond this receptor: Compared with non-shared clonotypes, the clonotypes found in all four sorted-subset donors had higher generation probabilities. Roughly 5.2% of naive CD4, more than 3% of naive CD8, approximately 2% of memory CD4, and about 0.4% of memory CD8 clonotypes were shared across several donors. Pairwise subsampling indicated that sequencing depth was expected to affect the degree of clonotype sharing among donors. Rarefaction of sorted-subset datasets indicated incomplete sequencing despite the large sequencing depth. Larger estimated clonotype richness was generally found for naive subsets than for memory subsets. The genetic and exposure-history diversity represented was limited by the small number of donors. Sampling was limited to blood, and TCR repertoires in tissue likely differ from TCR repertoires in blood.

The donors were healthy, HIV-negative adults with no recently reported acute infections or vaccinations. Only Caucasian adults living in Nashville, Tennessee, USA were represented among the donors. CD4+ T cells were enriched by magnetic negative selection, after which naive cells were positively selected on CD45RA and the negative fraction was taken as the memory subset. Blood was collected by leukapheresis, and PBMCs were isolated by Ficoll-Histopaque density gradient centrifugation and then cryopreserved in liquid nitrogen vapor phase. Purity and quantity of every magnetically sorted T cell population were checked by analytical flow cytometry. Each sorted fraction had its genomic DNA isolated and then quantified by UV absorbance on a Nanodrop 2000c. The germline V gene supplies CDR1 ENHRY and CDR2 SYGVKD. V and J lose 3 bases and 7 bases, and a span of 12 bases separates them. The CDR3 numbers 13 residues from cysteine through phenylalanine. Left in the record is the CDR3 DNA by itself, 39 bases read in frame from the first base.

TCR CDR3 regions were amplified from genomic DNA by multiplex PCR using the deep immunoSEQ assay. Genomic DNA extracted from each cell subset was distributed evenly over all wells of several immunoSEQ 96-well plates, and each plate served as one replicate. For sorted subsets, around 200 ng genomic DNA, equal to tens of thousands of T cell genomes, was loaded into each replicate PCR. Purified libraries were measured with a Qubit 3.0 fluorometer, size-checked on a Bioanalyzer 2100, and measured again with the KAPA Library Quantification kit. Every immunoSEQ 96-well plate was sequenced on a separate single-read 150-cycle Illumina NextSeq 550 flow cell. The paper's data handling went like this. Because the immunoSEQ output held only junctional sequences and lacked quality scores, the filtering could not match the filtering applied to full-length reads. To assign V/J genes and CDR3, sequences were annotated against IMGT germline references using PyIR, a Python wrapper for IgBLAST v1.9. Any read was removed if the V/J assignment was weak (E-value above 1e-6), the CDR3 was missing, or the read contained stop codons, out-of-frame junctions, or ambiguous translated residues. A V3J clonotype was defined by an identical inferred V gene, J gene, and CDR3 amino acid sequence. The percentage overlap between two repertoires was calculated by dividing the number of shared unique clonotypes by the size of the smaller repertoire. Richness of each repertoire was evaluated using RTK rarefaction, the Chao1 estimator, and Recon v2.1 estimates of unobserved clonotypes. OLGA was used to compute generation probabilities for all TCRbeta clonotypes that the gDNA method yielded from four donors. TCRdb mirrors the immuneACCESS table, restricted to in-frame sequences. Some clones are absent from its copies; in checked studies, under half trace to an unresolved V gene, and the reason for the others is unknown. V and J calls and clone size follow that table, whereas D and trimming were derived from the DNA. This sample is represented by roughly 2.5 million clones; more than 80% of them were singletons. The top ten constitute 0.13% to 0.15% of the sample.

Here the chain combines TRBV10-3 and TRBJ1-2; the D gene is perhaps TRBD1, from 6 matching bases. Sequencing used naive CD4+ T cells sorted from blood. Taken with the paper, the label for cell subset or site translates to: CD45RA+ positively selected. The TCR comes from a man between 18 and 35 years old in good health. The bases read TGTGCCATCAGTGAACGGGGGCTCGGTGGCTACACCTTC. Its translation is CAISERGLGGYTF.